The next 14 T cell receptor beta chains were all read from a single sample in a study of T cell repertoires in aging, cancer and after chemotherapy. Rearranged V-D-J TRB sequences were amplified with a mixed TRB-A/B primer pool. Using its own MiXCR run on the multiplex PCR reads, TCRdb lists one record per CDR3 protein. The repertoire holds 9,900 or so distinct CDR3 sequences, with around a third as singletons. TCR beta rearrangements were amplified from peripheral blood genomic DNA. The sample consisted of blood. The receptor set was obtained from a human donor in good health. The donor label of this sample is uncertain.

The chain is built from TRBV24-1 and TRBJ2-5; D possibly corresponds to TRBD1 (6 bases). This CDR3 has 15 amino acids. V gave up 3 bases and J gave up 0 bases, with 10 bases separating them. The germline gives CDR1 KGHDR, CDR2 SFDVKD. The CDR3 nucleotides are TGTGCCACCAGTGATCCCGACAGGTACCAAGAGACCCAGTACTTC. This gives the protein CATSDPDRYQETQYF.

This chain connects TRBV7-2 to TRBJ2-1; 11 nucleotides align to TRBD2. J lost 6 bases, V lost 3 bases, and 7 bases had no gene match. CDR3 length: 16 residues. The germline V gene has CDR1 SGHTA and CDR2 FQGNSA. This CDR3 is CASSLLLAGVGNEQFF. CDR3 DNA: TGTGCCAGCAGCTTGCTACTAGCGGGGGTAGGCAATGAGCAGTTCTTC.

The chain uses TRBV11-2 and TRBJ2-2; D unresolved. CDR1 is SGHAT, CDR2 FQNNGV, per germline. The CDR3 is made up of 17 amino acids. With 1 base removed from V and 0 bases from J, the gap between germline ends came to 12 bases. The CDR3 DNA reads as TGTGCCAGCAGCTTAGTTGGCAGTTTCTCGAACACCGGGGAGCTGTTTTTT. Amino acid sequence: CASSLVGSFSNTGELFF.

The chain employs TRBV12-3 or TRBV12-4 and TRBJ2-1; 11 bases align to TRBD2. CDR3 length: 15 residues. V was pared by 3 bases and J by 5 bases, with 3 bases of the junction left unmatched. The CDR3 bases are TGTGCCAGCAGTTTTAGCGGGGGGGCCCACAATGAGCAGTTCTTC. This encodes CASSFSGGAHNEQFF.

This clonotype was found a few times. V gene TRBV18 combines with J gene TRBJ2-5, with 10 bases aligning to TRBD2. With 2 bases clipped from V and 7 bases from J, the junction kept 10 bases outside the gene matches. The CDR3 spans 16 residues. Looked up from germline, CDR1 is KGHSH and CDR2 is LQKENI. For the CDR3, the DNA is TGTGCCAGCTCACCAGGGCTAGCGGGAGTAGGCGGGACCCAGTACTTC. Protein product: CASSPGLAGVGGTQYF.

This sequence joins TRBV5-1 and TRBJ2-5; 7 bases are a match to TRBD1. The CDR3 is 13 residues long. Germline CDR1 and CDR2: SGHRS and YFSETQ. J lost 1 base, V lost 5 bases, and 2 bases had no gene match. In nucleotides, the CDR3 is TGCGCCAGCAGGGACAGGCGCCAAGAGACCCAGTACTTC. It translates to CASRDRRQETQYF.

By share of the sample, this clonotype is medium-sized. The rearrangement uses TRBV15 and TRBJ1-4; D is unresolved. CDR3 length: 13 residues. The V gene lost 1 base and the J gene lost 3 bases, with 3 bases spanning the gap. Germline CDR1 reads LNHNV; CDR2 reads YYDKDF (reference sequence). This chain's CDR3 is CATSRASNEKLFF. DNA of the CDR3: TGTGCCACCAGCAGAGCATCTAATGAAAAACTGTTTTTT. Full variable domain (rest looked up from reference TRBV15 and TRBJ1-4): DAMVIQNPRYQVTQFGKPVTLSCSQTLNHNVMYWYQQKSSQAPKLLFHYYDKDFNNEADTPDNFQSRRPNTSFCFLDIRSPGLGDTAMYLCATSRASNEKLFFGSGTQLSVL.

This clonotype is judged medium-sized. The chain is built from TRBV19 and TRBJ2-7, with D possibly TRBD1 on 6 matching bases. Germline CDR1 is LNHDA and CDR2 is SQIVND (reference sequence). V was shortened by 8 bases and J by 0 bases, with 11 bases between the two germline ends. CDR3 length: 13 amino acids. The CDR3 sequence: CASRTGSSYEQYF. CDR3 sequence (DNA): TGTGCCAGTCGAACAGGGAGCTCCTACGAGCAGTACTTC. The entire variable domain, with the rest obtained from reference TRBV19 and TRBJ2-7, is as follows: DGGITQSPKYLFRKEGQNVTLSCEQNLNHDAMYWYRQDPGQGLRLIYYSQIVNDFQKGDIAEGYSVSREKKESFPLTVTSAQKNPTAFYLCASRTGSSYEQYFGPGTRLTVT.

This clonotype was seen a few times. This chain connects TRBV5-4 to TRBJ1-1, with D possibly being TRBD1 (6 bases). CDR1 is SGHNT and CDR2 is YYREEE in the germline V gene (reference sequence). The V and J ends lost 6 bases and 5 bases respectively, with 17 bases between them. This CDR3 has 14 amino acids. DNA for the CDR3: TGTGCCAGCACGCGAGGGGGGCCGTATACTGAAGCTTTCTTT. This gives the protein CASTRGGPYTEAFF. Combining the CDR3 with reference TRBV5-4 and TRBJ1-1 gives the whole variable domain ETGVTQSPTHLIKTRGQQVTLRCSSQSGHNTVSWYQQALGQGPQFIFQYYREEENGRGNFPPRFSGLQFPNYSSELNVNALELDDSALYLCASTRGGPYTEAFFGQGTRLTVV.

This clonotype is categorized as medium-sized. This chain connects TRBV27 to TRBJ1-2; TRBD1 might be the D (6 bases). V was cut by 5 bases and J by 2 bases, with 9 bases left in between. The CDR3 covers 13 residues. From germline, CDR1 is MNHEY and CDR2 SMNVEV (reference sequence). CDR3 nucleotides: TGTGCCAGCAGTCCAGGACAGAACTATGGCTACACCTTC. Translating it yields CASSPGQNYGYTF.

This clonotype was seen more than once but under ten times. V gene TRBV6-5 combines with J gene TRBJ2-7; a possible D gene is TRBD2 (6 bases). Germline V gives CDR1 MNHEY, CDR2 SVGAGI. The CDR3 length is 12 residues. V lost 0 bases to trimming and J lost 6 bases, with 6 bases between them. The CDR3 nucleotides read TGTGCCAGCAGTTACTCGGGACTCGAGCAGTACTTC. Its translation is CASSYSGLEQYF.

This clonotype was observed a handful of times. This sequence joins TRBV6-5 and TRBJ2-3, with 8 positions matching TRBD2. V trimming: 8 bases; J trimming: 2 bases; junction bases outside the gene matches: 12. Germline CDR1 MNHEY, CDR2 SVGAGI. The CDR3 is 16 residues long. CDR3 residues: CASAPGGRGLTDTQYF. The DNA for the CDR3 is TGTGCCAGCGCCCCGGGGGGGCGGGGGCTCACAGATACGCAGTATTTT.

The rearrangement links TRBV10-3 to TRBJ2-3; the D gene is possibly TRBD2 (6 bases). Germline V lookup: CDR1 ENHRY, CDR2 SYGVKD. V dropped 7 bases and J dropped 2 bases, with 16 bases sitting between them. The CDR3 covers 15 residues. In nucleotides, the CDR3 is TGTGCCATCACGGCAGATGGCGGGACCACAGATACGCAGTATTTT. This codes for CAITADGGTTDTQYF.

V gene TRBV5-4 combines with J gene TRBJ2-5, with 9 nucleotides matching TRBD2. Germline V gene data show CDR1 as SGHNT and CDR2 as YYREEE (reference sequence). CDR3 length: 16 amino acids. V was clipped by 1 base and J by 5 bases; unmatched bases: 9. CDR3 sequence (DNA): TGTGCCAGCAGCTTGCAACTCGCGGGGGGGCACGAGACCCAGTACTTC. It codes for CASSLQLAGGHETQYF.